This T cell receptor beta chain came from a study of cytomegalovirus exposure and HLA in healthy donors. The V gene's germline CDR1 is SNHLY and CDR2 FYNNEI. The CDR3 has 15 amino acids. The V segment lost 4 bases and the J segment 7 bases; nucleotides outside the gene matches: 8. Only one count was recorded for this clone. Its antigen is not identified. Findings and caveats of the study: A few chains tied to CMV proved CMV antigen-specific in vitro.

Researchers ran the PCR with 60 Vbeta and 13 Jbeta primers. TCRdb keeps only in-frame clones here, not all; method: immunoSEQ multiplex PCR. This table has some 190,000 clones, around 80% appearing once. The chain links TRBV2 to TRBJ2-1, with 9 bases that match TRBD1. The sample taken for sequencing was PBMCs. This clonotype was sampled from a girl aged 5-17 years in good health and CMV-seropositive. CDR3: CASSGRTGDGNEQFF. The CDR3 DNA reads as TGTGCCAGCAGTGGTAGGACAGGGGATGGTAATGAGCAGTTCTTC.